A single TCR beta chain is shown here with its context. Its antigen is still unknown. Sequencing was performed with immunoSEQ multiplex PCR; in TCRdb, only in-frame clones are kept and a portion is missing. Altogether 70,000 to 100,000 clones are present, more than 75% being singletons, with the ten largest covering roughly 5.9%. The data originate from a study of identifying expanded T cells in peripheral blood. The V end was cut by 1 base, the J end by 4 bases, with 10 bases between. The CDR3 loop spans 14 amino acids. Germline V gene data show CDR1 as MGHRA and CDR2 as YSYEKL. Whole-study results and caveats: Differentially abundant clones: about 1.1 between replicates, 16.4 at approximately two weeks, less than 25 at four.

The sample consisted of blood. The TCR was taken from a person between 18 and 69 years old in good health. The V call is TRBV4-1, the J call TRBJ1-2; D is unclear. CDR3 DNA sequence: TGCGCCAGCAGCCAAGGGTTCAGTTCCTATGGCTACACCTTC. Protein product: CASSQGFSSYGYTF.